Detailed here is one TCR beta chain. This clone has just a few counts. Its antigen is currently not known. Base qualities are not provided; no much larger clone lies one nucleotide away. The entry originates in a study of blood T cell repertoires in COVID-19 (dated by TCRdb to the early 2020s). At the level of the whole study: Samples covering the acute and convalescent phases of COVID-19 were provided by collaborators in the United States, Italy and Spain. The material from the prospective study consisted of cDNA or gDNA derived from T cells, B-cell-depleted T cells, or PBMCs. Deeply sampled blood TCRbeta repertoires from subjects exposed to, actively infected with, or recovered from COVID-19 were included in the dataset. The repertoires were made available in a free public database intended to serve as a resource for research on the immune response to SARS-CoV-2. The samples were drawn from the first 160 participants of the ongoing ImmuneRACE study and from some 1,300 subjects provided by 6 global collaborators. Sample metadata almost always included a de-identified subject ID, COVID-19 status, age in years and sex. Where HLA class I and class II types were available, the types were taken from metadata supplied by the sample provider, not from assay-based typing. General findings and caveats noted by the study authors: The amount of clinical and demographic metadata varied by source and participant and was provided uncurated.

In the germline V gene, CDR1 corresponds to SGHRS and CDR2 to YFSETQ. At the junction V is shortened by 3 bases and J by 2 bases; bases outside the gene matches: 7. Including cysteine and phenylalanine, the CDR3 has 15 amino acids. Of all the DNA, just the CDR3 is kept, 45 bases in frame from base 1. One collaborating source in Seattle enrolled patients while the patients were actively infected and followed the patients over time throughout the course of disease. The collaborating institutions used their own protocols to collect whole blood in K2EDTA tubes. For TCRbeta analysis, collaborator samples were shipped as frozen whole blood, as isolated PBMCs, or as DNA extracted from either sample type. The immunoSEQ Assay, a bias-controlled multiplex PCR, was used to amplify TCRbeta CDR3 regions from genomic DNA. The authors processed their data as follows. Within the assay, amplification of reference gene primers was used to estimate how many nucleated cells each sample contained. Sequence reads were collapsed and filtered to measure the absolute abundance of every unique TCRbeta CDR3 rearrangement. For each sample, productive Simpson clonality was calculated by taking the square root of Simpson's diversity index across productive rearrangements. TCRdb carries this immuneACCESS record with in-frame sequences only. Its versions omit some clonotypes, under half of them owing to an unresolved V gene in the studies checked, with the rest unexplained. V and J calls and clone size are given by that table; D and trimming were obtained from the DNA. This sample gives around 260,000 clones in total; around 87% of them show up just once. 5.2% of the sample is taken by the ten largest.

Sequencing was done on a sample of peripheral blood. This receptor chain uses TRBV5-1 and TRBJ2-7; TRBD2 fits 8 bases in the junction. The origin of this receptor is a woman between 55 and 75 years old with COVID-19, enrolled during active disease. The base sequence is TGCGCCAGCAGCTCCTTAGCGGGACCCACCTACGAGCAGTACTTC. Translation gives CASSSLAGPTYEQYF.